The source of this T cell receptor beta chain is a study of blood T cells in healthy people across ages. A second PCR, run for about 6 to 11 cycles, used a sample-barcoded 5' primer plus a J-beta primer mix. Researchers report that a template-switch adaptor with 12 random nucleotides tagged each cDNA molecule. Every sample produced at least 2.5 million CDR3-containing paired-end reads. TCRdb used MiXCR to reprocess the 5' RACE reads, holding one entry per CDR3 protein. Among 1.8 million or so distinct CDR3 sequences listed, 39% were seen once. The V segment lost 0 bases and the J segment 5 bases; nucleotides outside the gene matches: 11. Germline values: CDR1 SGHTA, CDR2 FQGNSA. There are 17 residues in the CDR3. Donors ranged from 6 to 90 years old and were healthy Caucasians in Russia. Each sample had at least 6.5 million PBMCs isolated.

The sample taken for sequencing was blood. This clonotype originated in a human donor in good health. V and J are TRBV7-2 and TRBJ2-7; 9 nucleotides align to TRBD2. The CDR3: CASSLAASGDNCDEQYF. In nucleotides, the CDR3 is TGTGCCAGCAGCTTAGCTGCTAGCGGGGATAATTGCGACGAGCAGTACTTC.